This record looks at one T cell receptor beta chain sequence and its context. With V trimmed by 2 bases and J by 1 base, 9 bases remained unmatched. This CDR3 has 17 amino acids. Germline CDR1 is MDHEN and CDR2 is SYDVKM. Data came from immunoSEQ multiplex PCR; TCRdb stores just in-frame clones and leaves some out. The repertoire holds 20,000 to 25,000 clones, with about 85% as singletons. This sample was included in a study of control samples from healthy donors and cancer patients. The rearrangement joins TRBV28 to TRBJ1-1; TRBD1 matches at 8 bases. This receptor was taken from a man aged 60 to 75 with colorectal cancer. The sequencing sample was made of PBMCs. The DNA of the CDR3 is TGTGCCAGCAGTTTAATAGGACAGGGCCAGTCGAACACTGAAGCTTTCTTT. Amino acids: CASSLIGQGQSNTEAFF.